This T cell receptor beta chain was identified in a study of cytotoxic CD8 clonotypes in ibrutinib-treated CLL. On the study more broadly: Among the patients, fewer than twelve presented as relapsed/refractory and 15 as treatment-naive; some 17 showed unmutated IGHV. Study observations and caveats: Clonality correlated strongly with circulating CD8+ T cells and exceeded age-matched healthy donors at baseline.

Sequencing sought depths of 1 in 200,000 to 1 in 1 million T cells. The protocol was immunoSEQ multiplex PCR, while the TCRdb copy is restricted to in-frame clones and leaves out a portion. The table lists just over 65,000 clones, under 70% of them singletons. Per the germline V gene, CDR1 is KGHSH and CDR2 is LQKENI. The CDR3 extends over 14 amino acids. J gave up 7 bases and V 6 bases, and 11 bases lay outside the gene matches. As regards this clone: Its antigen remains unknown.

The rearrangement joins TRBV18 to TRBJ1-2, with 7 bases matching TRBD1. Material: PBMCs, obtained after 12 months of ibrutinib treatment. The clonotype comes from a human donor with chronic lymphocytic leukemia. DNA of the CDR3: TGTGCCAGCTCTCAAACTCCACAGGGGATTGGCTACACCTTC. This encodes CASSQTPQGIGYTF.